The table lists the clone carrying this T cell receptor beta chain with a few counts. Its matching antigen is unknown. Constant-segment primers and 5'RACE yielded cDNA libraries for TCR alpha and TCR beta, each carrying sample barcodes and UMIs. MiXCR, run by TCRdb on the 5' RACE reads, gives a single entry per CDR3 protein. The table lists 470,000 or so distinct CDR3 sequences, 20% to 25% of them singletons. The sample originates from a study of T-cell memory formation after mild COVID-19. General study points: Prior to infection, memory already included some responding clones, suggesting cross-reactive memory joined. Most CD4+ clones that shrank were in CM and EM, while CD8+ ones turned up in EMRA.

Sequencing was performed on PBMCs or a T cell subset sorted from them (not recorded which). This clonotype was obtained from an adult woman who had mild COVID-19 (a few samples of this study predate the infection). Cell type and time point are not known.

CDR3 coding DNA: TGTGCCAGCAGCCGAGCTAGGGGCACAGATACGCAGTATTTT. Its protein product is CASSRARGTDTQYF. The chain is built from TRBV6-5 and TRBJ2-3; D not resolved. This CDR3 has 14 amino acids. Germline lookup yields CDR1 MNHEY and CDR2 SVGAGI. With 6 bases removed from V and 1 base from J, the gap between germline ends came to 11 bases.